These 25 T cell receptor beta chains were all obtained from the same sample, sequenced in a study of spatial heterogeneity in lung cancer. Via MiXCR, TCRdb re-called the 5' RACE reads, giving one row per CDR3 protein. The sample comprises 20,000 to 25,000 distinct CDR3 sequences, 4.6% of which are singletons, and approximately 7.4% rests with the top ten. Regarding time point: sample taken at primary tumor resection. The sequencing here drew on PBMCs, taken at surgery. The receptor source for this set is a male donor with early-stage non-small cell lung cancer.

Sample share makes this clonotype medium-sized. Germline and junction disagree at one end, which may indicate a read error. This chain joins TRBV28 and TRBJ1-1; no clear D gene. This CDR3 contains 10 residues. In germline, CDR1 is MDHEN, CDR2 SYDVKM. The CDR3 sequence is CVSSGREAFF. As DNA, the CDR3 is TGTGTCAGCTCCGGACGTGAAGCTTTCTTT. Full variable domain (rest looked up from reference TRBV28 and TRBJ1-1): DVKVTQSSRYLVKRTGEKVFLECVQDMDHENMFWYRQDPGLGLRLIYFSYDVKMKEKGDIPEGYSVSREKKERFSLILESASTNQTSMYLCVSSGREAFFGQGTRLTVV.

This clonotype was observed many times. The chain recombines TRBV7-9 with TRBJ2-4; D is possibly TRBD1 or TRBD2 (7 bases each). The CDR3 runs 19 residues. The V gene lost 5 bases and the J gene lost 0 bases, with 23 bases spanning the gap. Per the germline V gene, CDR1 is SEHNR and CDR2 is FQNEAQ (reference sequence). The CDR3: CASSPSGQGGTIAKNIQYF. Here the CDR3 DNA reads TGTGCCAGCAGCCCCTCTGGGCAGGGGGGGACTATAGCCAAAAACATTCAGTACTTC.

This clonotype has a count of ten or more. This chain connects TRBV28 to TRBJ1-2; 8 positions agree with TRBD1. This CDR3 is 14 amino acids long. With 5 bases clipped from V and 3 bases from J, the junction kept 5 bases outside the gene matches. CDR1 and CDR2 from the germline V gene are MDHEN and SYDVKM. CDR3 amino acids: CASSKQGGYYGYTF. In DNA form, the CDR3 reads TGTGCCAGCAGTAAACAGGGGGGGTACTATGGCTACACCTTC.

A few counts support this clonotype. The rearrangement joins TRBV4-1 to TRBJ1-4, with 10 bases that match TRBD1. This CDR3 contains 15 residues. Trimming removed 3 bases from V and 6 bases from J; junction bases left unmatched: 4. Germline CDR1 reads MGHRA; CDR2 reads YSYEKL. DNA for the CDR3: TGCGCCAGCAGCCATCCCGGGACAGGGGATGAAAAACTGTTTTTT. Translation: CASSHPGTGDEKLFF.

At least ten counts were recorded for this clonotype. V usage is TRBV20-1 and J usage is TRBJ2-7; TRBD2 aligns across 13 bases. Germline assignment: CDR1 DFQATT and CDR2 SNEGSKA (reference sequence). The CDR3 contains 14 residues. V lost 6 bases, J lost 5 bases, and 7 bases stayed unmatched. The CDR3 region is CSAAGLAGHDEQYF. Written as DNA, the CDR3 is TGCAGTGCAGCGGGACTAGCGGGACACGACGAGCAGTACTTC.

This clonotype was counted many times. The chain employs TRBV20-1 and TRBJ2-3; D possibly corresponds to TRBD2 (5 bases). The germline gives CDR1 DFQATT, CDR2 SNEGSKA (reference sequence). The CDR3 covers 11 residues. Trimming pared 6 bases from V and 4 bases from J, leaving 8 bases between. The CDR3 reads CSAGVADTQYF. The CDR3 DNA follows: TGCAGTGCCGGGGTAGCAGATACGCAGTATTTT.

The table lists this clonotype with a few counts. For the CDR3, the DNA is TGTGCCAGCAGCCCCTTGGGACAGGAGAATTCACCCCTCCACTTT. Amino acids: CASSPLGQENSPLHF. The rearrangement joins TRBV7-9 to TRBJ1-6; 8 nucleotides match TRBD1. This CDR3 has 15 residues. Trimming took 5 bases from V and 7 from J; bases not matched to a gene: 7. Germline CDR1 SEHNR, CDR2 FQNEAQ (reference sequence).

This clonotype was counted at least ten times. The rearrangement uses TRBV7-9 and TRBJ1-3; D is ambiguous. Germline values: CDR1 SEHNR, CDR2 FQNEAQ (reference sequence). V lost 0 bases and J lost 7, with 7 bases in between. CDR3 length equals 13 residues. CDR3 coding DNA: TGTGCCAGCAGCTTAGCACAGACGAACACCATATATTTT. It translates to CASSLAQTNTIYF.

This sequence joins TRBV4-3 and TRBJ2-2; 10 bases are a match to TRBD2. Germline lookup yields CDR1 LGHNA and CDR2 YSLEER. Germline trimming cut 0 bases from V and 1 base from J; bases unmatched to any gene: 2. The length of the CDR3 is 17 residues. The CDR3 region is CASSQDSSGRNTGELFF. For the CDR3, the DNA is TGCGCCAGCAGCCAAGATTCTAGCGGGAGGAACACCGGGGAGCTGTTTTTT.

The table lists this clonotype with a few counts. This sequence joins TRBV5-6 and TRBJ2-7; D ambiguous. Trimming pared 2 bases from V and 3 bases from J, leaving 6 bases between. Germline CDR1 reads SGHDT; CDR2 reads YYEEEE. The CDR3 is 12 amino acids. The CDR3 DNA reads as TGTGCCAGCAGCTTCAGCGTCTACGAGCAGTACTTC. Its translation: CASSFSVYEQYF.

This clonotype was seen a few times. The CDR3 sequence is CAVGTGGSTGELFF. CDR3 coding DNA: TGTGCCGTCGGGACAGGGGGATCTACGGGGGAGCTGTTTTTT. The chain uses TRBV6-5 and TRBJ2-2, with 11 bases aligning to TRBD1. This CDR3 contains 14 residues. J lost 8 bases, V lost 11 bases, and 10 bases had no gene match. Germline V gene sequence: CDR1 MNHEY, CDR2 SVGAGI.

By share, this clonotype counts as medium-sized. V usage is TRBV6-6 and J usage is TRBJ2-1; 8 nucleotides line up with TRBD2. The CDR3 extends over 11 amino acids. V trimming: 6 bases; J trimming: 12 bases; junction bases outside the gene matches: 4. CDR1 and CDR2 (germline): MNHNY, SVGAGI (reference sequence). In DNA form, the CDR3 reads TGTGCCAGCAGACTTAGCGGGGCGCAGTTCTTC. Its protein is CASRLSGAQFF.

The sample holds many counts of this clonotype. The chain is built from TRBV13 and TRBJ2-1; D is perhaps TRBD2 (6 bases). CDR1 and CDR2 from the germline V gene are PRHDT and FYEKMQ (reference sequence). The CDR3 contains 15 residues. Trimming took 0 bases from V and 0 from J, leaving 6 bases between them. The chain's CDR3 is CASSLGAGSYNEQFF. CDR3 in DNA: TGTGCCAGCAGCTTAGGAGCGGGCTCCTACAATGAGCAGTTCTTC. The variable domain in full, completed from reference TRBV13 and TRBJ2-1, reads AAGVIQSPRHLIKEKRETATLKCYPIPRHDTVYWYQQGPGQDPQFLISFYEKMQSDKGSIPDRFSAQQFSDYHSELNMSSLELGDSALYFCASSLGAGSYNEQFFGPGTRLTVL.

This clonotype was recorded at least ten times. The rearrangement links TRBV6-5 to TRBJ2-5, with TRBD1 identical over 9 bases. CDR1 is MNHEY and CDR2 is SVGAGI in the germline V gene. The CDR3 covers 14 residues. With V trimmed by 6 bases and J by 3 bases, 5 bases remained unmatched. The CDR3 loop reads CASRPGQGKETQYF. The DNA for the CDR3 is TGTGCCAGCAGACCGGGACAGGGAAAAGAGACCCAGTACTTC.

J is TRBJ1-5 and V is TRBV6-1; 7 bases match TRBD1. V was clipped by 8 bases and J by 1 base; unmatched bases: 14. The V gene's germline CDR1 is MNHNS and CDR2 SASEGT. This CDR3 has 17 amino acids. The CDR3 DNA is TGTGCCAGCCTACCCCGCGGGGACAGTCGGAGCAATCAGCCCCAGCATTTT. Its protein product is CASLPRGDSRSNQPQHF.

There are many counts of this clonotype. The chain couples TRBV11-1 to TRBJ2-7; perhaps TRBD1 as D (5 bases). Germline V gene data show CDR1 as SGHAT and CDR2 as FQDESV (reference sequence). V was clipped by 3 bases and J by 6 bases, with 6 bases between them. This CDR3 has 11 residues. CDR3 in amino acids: CASSFDSEQYF. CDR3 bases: TGTGCCAGCAGCTTCGACAGCGAGCAGTACTTC. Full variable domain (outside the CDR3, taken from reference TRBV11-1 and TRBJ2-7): EAEVAQSPRYKITEKSQAVAFWCDPISGHATLYWYRQILGQGPELLVQFQDESVVDDSQLPKDRFSAERLKGVDSTLKIQPAELGDSAMYLCASSFDSEQYFGPGTRLTVT.

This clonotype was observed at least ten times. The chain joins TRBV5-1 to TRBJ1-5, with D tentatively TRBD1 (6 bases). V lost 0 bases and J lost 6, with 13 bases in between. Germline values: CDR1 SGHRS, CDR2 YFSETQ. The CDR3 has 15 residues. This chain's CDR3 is CASSLDGGAGQPQHF. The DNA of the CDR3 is TGCGCCAGCAGCTTGGATGGGGGGGCTGGTCAGCCCCAGCATTTT.

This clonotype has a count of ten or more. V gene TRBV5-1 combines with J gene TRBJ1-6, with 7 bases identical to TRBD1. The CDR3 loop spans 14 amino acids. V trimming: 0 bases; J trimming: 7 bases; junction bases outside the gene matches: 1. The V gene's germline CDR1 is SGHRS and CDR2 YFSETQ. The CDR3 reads CASSLARGNSPLHF. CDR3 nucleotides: TGCGCCAGCAGCTTGGCCAGGGGGAATTCACCCCTCCACTTT.

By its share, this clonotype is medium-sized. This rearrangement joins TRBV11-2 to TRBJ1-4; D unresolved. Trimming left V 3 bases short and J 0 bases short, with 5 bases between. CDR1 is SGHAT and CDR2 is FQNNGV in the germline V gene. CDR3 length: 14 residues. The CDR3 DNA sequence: TGTGCCAGCAGCTTTGGATCAACTAATGAAAAACTGTTTTTT. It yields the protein CASSFGSTNEKLFF.

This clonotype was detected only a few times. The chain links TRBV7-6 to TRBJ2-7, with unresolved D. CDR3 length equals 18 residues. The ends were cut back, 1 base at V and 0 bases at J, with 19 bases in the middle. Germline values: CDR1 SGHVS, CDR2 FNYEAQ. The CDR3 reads CASSLDSLVGRSSYEQYF. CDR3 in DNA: TGTGCCAGCAGCTTAGACTCTCTGGTGGGCAGGAGCTCCTACGAGCAGTACTTC.

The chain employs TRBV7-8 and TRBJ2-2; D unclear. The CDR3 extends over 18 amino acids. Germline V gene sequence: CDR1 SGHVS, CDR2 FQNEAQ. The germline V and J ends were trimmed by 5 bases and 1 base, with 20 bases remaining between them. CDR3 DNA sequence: TGTGCCAGCAGCCTCGGATTGAGAGCCGGTTTGAACACCGGGGAGCTGTTTTTT. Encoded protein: CASSLGLRAGLNTGELFF.

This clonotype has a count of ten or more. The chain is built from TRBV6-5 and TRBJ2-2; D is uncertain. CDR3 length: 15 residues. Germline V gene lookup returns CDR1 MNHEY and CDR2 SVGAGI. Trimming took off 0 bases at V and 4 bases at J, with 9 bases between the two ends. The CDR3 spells CASSYSATGTGELFF. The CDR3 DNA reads TGTGCCAGCAGTTACTCGGCAACGGGCACCGGGGAGCTGTTTTTT.

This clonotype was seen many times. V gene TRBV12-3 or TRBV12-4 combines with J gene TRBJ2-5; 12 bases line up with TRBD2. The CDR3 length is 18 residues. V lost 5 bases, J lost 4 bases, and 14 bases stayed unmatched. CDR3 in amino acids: CASSPARASGGARETQYF. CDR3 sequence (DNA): TGTGCCAGCAGTCCTGCTCGGGCTAGCGGGGGGGCCAGAGAGACCCAGTACTTC.

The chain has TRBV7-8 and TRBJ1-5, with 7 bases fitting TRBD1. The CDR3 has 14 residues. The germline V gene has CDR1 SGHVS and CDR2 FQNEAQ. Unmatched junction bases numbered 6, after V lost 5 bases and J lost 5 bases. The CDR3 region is CASSVTGVHQPQHF. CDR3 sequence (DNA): TGTGCCAGCAGCGTTACAGGGGTTCATCAGCCCCAGCATTTT.

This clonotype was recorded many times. CDR3 DNA: TGTGCCAGTAGTATCCGGCTCGCTACGAGGGAGCAGTACTTC. Its protein is CASSIRLATREQYF. V is TRBV19 and J is TRBJ2-7; D ambiguous. This CDR3 is built from 14 residues. The germline V gene has CDR1 LNHDA and CDR2 SQIVND (reference sequence). Trimming shortened V by 3 bases and J by 7 bases, and 16 bases separated the two germline ends.